The TCR beta chain under discussion was sequenced for a study of a mutant IDH1 vaccine in newly diagnosed glioma. Study overall: Therapy received beforehand was radiotherapy, temozolomide, or both, with most patients given both.

The time point here: baseline, week 1 (first vaccination visit). The treatment: pre-vaccination baseline after standard-of-care therapy. Here immunoSEQ multiplex PCR was the method, and the copy in TCRdb shows in-frame clones only, minus some. The sample consists of 85,000 to 100,000 clones, 80% to 90% of them appearing once. CDR1 is KGHSH and CDR2 is LQKENI in the germline V gene. V lost 6 bases, J lost 5 bases, and 7 bases stayed unmatched. The CDR3 length is 15 residues. This TCR derives from a woman in her 50s with glioma. The input for sequencing was PBMCs, taken from a glioma patient treated with radiotherapy, temozolomide or both. This chain connects TRBV18 to TRBJ1-6, with 7 bases lining up with TRBD1. The CDR3 nucleotides are TGTGCCAGCTCTACGGGACAGATTAATAATTCACCCCTCCACTTT. This sequence encodes CASSTGQINNSPLHF.